What follows are 29 T cell receptor beta chains derived from one specimen sequenced in a study of blood T cell repertoires in COVID-19. Assay used: immunoSEQ multiplex PCR; TCRdb lists only in-frame clones, some missing. Among 150,000 to 200,000 clones listed, approximately 90% were seen once. The sample was peripheral blood. The source of these receptors is a woman of 80 years or more in a cohort sampled during active or convalescent COVID-19.

This rearrangement joins TRBV19 to TRBJ2-1; possibly TRBD2 for D (6 bases). Looked up from germline, CDR1 is LNHDA and CDR2 is SQIVND (reference sequence). The ends were cut back, 4 bases at V and 9 bases at J, with 19 bases in the middle. The CDR3 extends over 15 amino acids. CDR3 DNA sequence: TGTGCCAGTAGTACCCTGACTAGAGGTGGCGGTGAGCAGTTCTTC. It translates to CASSTLTRGGGEQFF.

The gene calls are TRBV4-1 and TRBJ1-5; D not resolved. The germline V and J ends were trimmed by 0 bases and 1 base, with 16 bases remaining between them. CDR1 MGHRA and CDR2 YSYEKL come from the germline V gene. The CDR3 sequence is 18 residues long. CDR3: CASSQEVWEGGSNQPQHF. The CDR3 nucleotides are TGCGCCAGCAGCCAAGAAGTGTGGGAGGGAGGGAGCAATCAGCCCCAGCATTTT.

The chain joins TRBV19 to TRBJ2-5, with 13 bases matching TRBD2. Unmatched junction bases numbered 3, after V lost 4 bases and J lost 1 base. Germline CDR1 reads LNHDA; CDR2 reads SQIVND (reference sequence). This CDR3 region has 16 residues. The CDR3 spells CASSTLAGGFQETQYF. The DNA of the CDR3 is TGTGCCAGTAGTACACTAGCGGGGGGGTTCCAAGAGACCCAGTACTTC.

The chain combines TRBV6-4 with TRBJ2-1; 7 nucleotides align to TRBD1. Germline V gene lookup returns CDR1 MRHNA and CDR2 SNTAGT. V lost 6 bases, J lost 9 bases, and 8 bases stayed unmatched. This CDR3 comprises 13 residues. CDR3 in amino acids: CASRSHRGSEQFF. The CDR3 DNA follows: TGTGCCAGCAGATCTCACAGGGGAAGTGAGCAGTTCTTC.

This chain links TRBV7-2 with TRBJ1-3; D is undetermined. Trimming left V 5 bases short and J 0 bases short, with 11 bases between. Germline CDR1 and CDR2: SGHTA and FQGNSA. The CDR3 extends over 15 amino acids. CDR3 nucleotide sequence: TGTGCCAGCAGCCCACCGGGAATCTCTGGAAACACCATATATTTT. Its translation: CASSPPGISGNTIYF.

The chain carries TRBV7-9 and TRBJ1-4; maybe TRBD1 (5 bases). Germline CDR1 is SEHNR and CDR2 is FQNEAQ (reference sequence). Trimming left V 1 base short and J 11 bases short, with 14 bases between. The CDR3 consists of 14 residues. The CDR3 nucleotides read TGTGCCAGCAGCTTAGAGGGCAGGGCCGGCAAACTGTTTTTT. This encodes CASSLEGRAGKLFF.

V is TRBV18 and J is TRBJ1-5; D is uncertain. V was cut by 3 bases and J by 10 bases, with 16 bases left in between. The CDR3 totals 14 residues. CDR1 and CDR2 from the germline V gene are KGHSH and LQKENI. The CDR3 bases are TGTGCCAGCTCACCGTTTTCCACCTTGAGTCCCCAGCATTTT. It yields the protein CASSPFSTLSPQHF.

This clone turned up a few times. The chain joins TRBV19 to TRBJ1-5, with a tentative D call TRBD1 (6 bases). The V end lost 3 bases, the J end lost 2 bases, and 11 bases lay between the germline ends. Germline CDR1 LNHDA, CDR2 SQIVND (reference sequence). The CDR3 runs to 15 residues. In DNA, the CDR3 is TGTGCCAGTAGTATTAGCAGGGGTGGCAATCAGCCCCAGCATTTT. Its protein product is CASSISRGGNQPQHF.

The gene calls are TRBV6-5 and TRBJ1-2; unclear D gene. Trimming pared 6 bases from V and 4 bases from J, leaving 12 bases between. The CDR3 is 13 amino acids. The germline CDR1 and CDR2 sequences are MNHEY and SVGAGI. CDR3 sequence (DNA): TGTGCCAGCAGGAAACGGGGAGTCTATGGCTACACCTTC. This encodes CASRKRGVYGYTF.

The V gene is TRBV5-5, the J gene TRBJ1-1, with D unresolved. Germline CDR1 and CDR2: SGHKS and YYEKEE (reference sequence). The CDR3 is made up of 15 amino acids. The V gene lost 5 bases and the J gene lost 7 bases, with 21 bases spanning the gap. CDR3 amino acids: CASRAIDGGLNEAFF. CDR3 DNA: TGTGCCAGCAGAGCAATAGACGGAGGTCTTAATGAAGCTTTCTTT.

This clone was detected once. The rearrangement joins TRBV2 to TRBJ2-1; the match to TRBD1 covers 8 bases. This CDR3 comprises 14 residues. Trimming took 6 bases from V and 7 from J; bases not matched to a gene: 8. The V gene's germline CDR1 is SNHLY and CDR2 FYNNEI. The CDR3 DNA sequence: TGTGCCAGCAGATTTACTAGACAGGGGAATGAGCAGTTCTTC. Translating it yields CASRFTRQGNEQFF.

The rearrangement links TRBV29-1 to TRBJ2-7, with D possibly being TRBD2 (6 bases). The V gene's germline CDR1 is SQVTM and CDR2 ANQGSEA. Trimming left V 3 bases short and J 6 bases short, with 9 bases between. The CDR3 has 11 residues. CDR3: CSVEEGGEQYF. Written as DNA, the CDR3 is TGCAGCGTTGAGGAGGGAGGCGAGCAGTACTTC.

In nucleotides, the CDR3 is TGCGCCAGCAGCAAGGACTCGACCGCGGATACGCAGTATTTT. Its translation is CASSKDSTADTQYF. J is TRBJ2-3 and V is TRBV5-1, with D tentatively TRBD2 (5 bases). The length of the CDR3 is 14 residues. Trimming stripped 4 bases from V and 6 bases from J, with 15 bases between. Looked up from germline, CDR1 is SGHRS and CDR2 is YFSETQ.

The gene calls are TRBV6-5 and TRBJ1-4; 9 bases map to TRBD1. CDR1 MNHEY and CDR2 SVGAGI come from the germline V gene. V was clipped by 0 bases and J by 7 bases; unmatched bases: 3. This CDR3 comprises 15 residues. CDR3 sequence (DNA): TGTGCCAGCAGTTACTCGACAGGGGGTGGTGAAAAACTGTTTTTT. Protein: CASSYSTGGGEKLFF.

This sequence joins TRBV5-1 and TRBJ2-2; 7 bases match TRBD1. Looked up from germline, CDR1 is SGHRS and CDR2 is YFSETQ. The CDR3 loop spans 15 amino acids. V gave up 9 bases and J gave up 2 bases; unmatched junction bases: 10. The CDR3 protein is CATNWGTANTGELFF. The CDR3 region has the DNA TGCGCCACCAACTGGGGGACAGCAAACACCGGGGAGCTGTTTTTT. The variable domain in full, completed from reference TRBV5-1 and TRBJ2-2, reads KAGVTQTPRYLIKTRGQQVTLSCSPISGHRSVSWYQQTPGQGLQFLFEYFSETQRNKGNFPGRFSGRQFSNSRSEMNVSTLELGDSALYLCATNWGTANTGELFFGEGSRLTVL.

The rearrangement links TRBV18 to TRBJ1-1, with 7 bases lining up with TRBD1. CDR1 KGHSH and CDR2 LQKENI come from the germline V gene. V trimming: 0 bases; J trimming: 6 bases; junction bases outside the gene matches: 7. This CDR3 contains 15 residues. The chain's CDR3 is CASSPPSTGYAEAFF. The CDR3 DNA reads as TGTGCCAGCTCACCACCTTCGACAGGGTATGCTGAAGCTTTCTTT.

This clone was counted between two and nine times. The chain links TRBV28 to TRBJ1-3; 8 nucleotides line up with TRBD1. The CDR3 extends over 17 amino acids. CDR1 is MDHEN and CDR2 is SYDVKM in the germline V gene. Trimming took 3 bases from V and 5 from J; bases not matched to a gene: 12. The CDR3 sequence: CASSLETGEIRRNTIYF. CDR3 in DNA: TGTGCCAGCAGTTTGGAGACAGGGGAAATACGTAGAAACACCATATATTTT.

The rearrangement uses TRBV11-3 and TRBJ2-3; tentatively, D is TRBD2 (5 bases). V lost 4 bases and J lost 4, with 15 bases in between. The CDR3 totals 15 residues. In germline, CDR1 is SGHNT, CDR2 YENEEA. DNA for the CDR3: TGTGCCAGCAGCTCCCTAGCCCCCACTCCAGATACGCAGTATTTT. This gives the protein CASSSLAPTPDTQYF.

This clone has only a few counts. The chain combines TRBV24-1 with TRBJ1-5, with TRBD1 as a possible D gene (5 bases). V was clipped by 2 bases and J by 7 bases, with 14 bases between them. The CDR3 length is 15 residues. Germline values: CDR1 KGHDR, CDR2 SFDVKD. The CDR3 loop reads CATSDSRGGDQPQHF. CDR3 nucleotide sequence: TGTGCCACCAGTGATTCTCGGGGAGGGGACCAGCCCCAGCATTTT.

The chain joins TRBV15 to TRBJ2-2, with a possible D match to TRBD2 (7 bases). The CDR3 has 17 residues. Germline lookup yields CDR1 LNHNV and CDR2 YYDKDF (reference sequence). V lost 5 bases and J lost 1, with 17 bases in between. DNA for the CDR3: TGTGCCACCAGCCGGCAAGGGGGGGCGAAGAACACCGGGGAGCTGTTTTTT. The encoded protein is CATSRQGGAKNTGELFF.

V usage is TRBV10-3 and J usage is TRBJ2-2, with a weak D call TRBD1 (6 bases). The CDR3 has 16 residues. V was pared by 10 bases and J by 5 bases, with 23 bases between. CDR1 and CDR2 (germline): ENHRY, SYGVKD. The CDR3 sequence: CASSRGLNRGTGELFF. In DNA form, the CDR3 reads TGTGCCAGCTCTAGGGGATTGAATAGGGGGACCGGGGAGCTGTTTTTT.

The V gene is TRBV4-1, the J gene TRBJ1-5; D is unclear. Trimming shortened V by 4 bases and J by 2 bases, and 3 bases separated the two germline ends. This CDR3 is 12 amino acids long. Germline V CDR1 and CDR2: MGHRA, YSYEKL. The CDR3, as DNA: TGCGCCAGCAGCCTCGGCAATCAGCCCCAGCATTTT. Translated, it gives CASSLGNQPQHF.

The chain links TRBV10-2 to TRBJ2-7, with 13 bases lining up with TRBD2. The germline CDR1 and CDR2 sequences are WSHSY and SAAADI. CDR3 length: 15 amino acids. The J segment lost 5 bases and the V segment lost 5 bases, leaving 6 bases of the junction unmatched. The chain's CDR3 is CASSPGTSGIHEQYV. CDR3 DNA sequence: TGCGCCAGCAGTCCCGGGACTAGCGGGATCCACGAGCAGTACGTC.

The chain employs TRBV5-5 and TRBJ2-6, with D unclear. Germline lookup yields CDR1 SGHKS and CDR2 YYEKEE (reference sequence). CDR3 size: 15 residues. Trimming pared 3 bases from V and 2 bases from J, leaving 9 bases between. CDR3 loop: CASSSGRPGANVLTF. CDR3 nucleotide sequence: TGTGCCAGCAGCTCAGGCCGGCCTGGGGCCAACGTCCTGACTTTC.

The CDR3 DNA is TGTGCCAGCAGTCATGTTGTGGGGGCCAACGTCCTGACTTTC. Residues: CASSHVVGANVLTF. The V and J genes are TRBV14 and TRBJ2-6, with D unclear. CDR1 SGHDN and CDR2 FVKESK come from the germline V gene. With 6 bases removed from V and 4 bases from J, the gap between germline ends came to 10 bases. The CDR3 has 14 amino acids.

The chain couples TRBV21-1 to TRBJ2-3; TRBD2 was called by the table and not checked on the DNA. TRBV21-1 is a pseudogene locus. The CDR3 extends over 14 amino acids. CDR3 in amino acids: CASSPSGSVMAQYF. The CDR3 nucleotides read TGTGCCAGCAGCCCTAGCGGGAGCGTAATGGCGCAGTATTTT.

The J gene is TRBJ2-3, the V gene TRBV3-1 (or the pseudogene TRBV3-2); 7 bases fit TRBD2. CDR1 and CDR2 (germline): LGHDT, YNNKEL (reference sequence). The J segment lost 9 bases and the V segment lost 1 base, leaving 4 bases of the junction unmatched. The CDR3 runs 13 residues. CDR3 protein: CASSQAAGVTQYF. DNA of the CDR3: TGTGCCAGCAGCCAAGCTGCGGGAGTGACGCAGTATTTT.

This chain links TRBV24-1 with TRBJ2-3; 13 nucleotides line up with TRBD2. The CDR3 length is 20 residues. Germline trimming cut 4 bases from V and 3 bases from J; bases unmatched to any gene: 15. Germline V lookup: CDR1 KGHDR, CDR2 SFDVKD. The CDR3 loop reads CATSDPGTSGKNIATDTQYF. CDR3 in DNA: TGTGCCACCAGTGACCCCGGGACTAGCGGGAAGAATATAGCTACAGATACGCAGTATTTT.

This clone has just a few counts. DNA of the CDR3: TGCGCCAGCAGCCCTACGGACTCGAACACCGGGGAGCTGTTTTTT. The encoded protein is CASSPTDSNTGELFF. The chain carries TRBV5-1 and TRBJ2-2; D is possibly TRBD2 (5 bases). The V end lost 4 bases, the J end lost 0 bases, and 10 bases lay between the germline ends. This CDR3 has 15 amino acids. Germline CDR1 is SGHRS and CDR2 is YFSETQ.